These 18 T cell receptor beta chains came from one sample sequenced in a study of T cell clusters in autoimmune cytopenias (dated by TCRdb to between 2019 and 2020). TRB amplification used 250 ng of peripheral blood genomic DNA, approximately 41,000 genome equivalents, per sample. Sequenced using an Illumina MiSeq. To amplify TRB rearrangements, a touch-down multiplex PCR protocol was run with the TRB-A and TRB-B primer pools combined in a single tube. Reprocessed by TCRdb, the reads give a single entry per CDR3 protein sequence, without DNA. The sample's clone listing holds approximately 7,000 distinct CDR3 sequences. Of the sample, approximately 4.6% falls within the top ten clones. These data were also reused for a study on T cell repertoires in aging, cancer and after chemotherapy.

What was sequenced was peripheral blood. Receptors originate from a human donor in good health.

Its frequency marks this clonotype as medium-sized. The rearrangement joins TRBV6-6 to TRBJ2-2; checking the TCRdb D call of TRBD2 is not possible without DNA. The CDR3 sequence is 16 residues long. In germline, CDR1 is MNHNY, CDR2 SVGAGI (reference sequence). The CDR3 loop is CASSYSSTSEAGELFF.

This rearrangement joins TRBV6-5 to TRBJ1-3. In germline, CDR1 is MNHEY, CDR2 SVGAGI. This CDR3 region has 15 residues. CDR3 protein: CASRRTSPRGNTIYF.

The rearrangement links TRBV5-5 to TRBJ2-3; TCRdb's D gene call, TRBD2, goes unchecked for lack of DNA. The germline V gene has CDR1 SGHKS and CDR2 YYEKEE (reference sequence). The CDR3 length is 15 residues. The CDR3 sequence is CASSSGTSVTDTQYF.

The chain joins TRBV6-2 or TRBV6-3 to TRBJ1-5; without DNA, the TCRdb call of TRBD1 cannot be checked. CDR3 length: 17 amino acids. Germline CDR1 and CDR2: MNHEY and SVGEGT. The CDR3 spells CASSYWGNQVGKQPQHF.

Judged by frequency, this clonotype is medium-sized (0.01 to 0.1%). The rearrangement uses TRBV6-6 and TRBJ1-1; the D gene TCRdb calls, TRBD1, cannot be checked with no DNA. The length of the CDR3 is 13 residues. Per germline, CDR1 MNHNY and CDR2 SVGAGI (reference sequence). Here the CDR3 reads CASSTDRDTEAFF.

This clonotype is labeled medium-sized based on frequency. The genes are TRBV6-6 and TRBJ2-7; TCRdb returns TRBD1, unconfirmable since there is no DNA. Germline V gene lookup returns CDR1 MNHNY and CDR2 SVGAGI (reference sequence). This CDR3 has 16 residues. The CDR3 protein is CASSYSMVRDGYEQYF.

The chain recombines TRBV6-5 with TRBJ1-5; TCRdb picks TRBD1, but there is no DNA to check that call. CDR3 length: 16 residues. CDR1 is MNHEY and CDR2 is SVGAGI in the germline V gene. CDR3 residues: CATWPTGSSSNQPQHF.

This clonotype is identified as medium-sized (0.01 to 0.1%) from frequency. CDR3 sequence reads: CASSMASGGAAEQFF. V gene TRBV19 combines with J gene TRBJ2-1; TCRdb's D call of TRBD2 is untestable without DNA. The length of the CDR3 is 15 residues. Per the germline V gene, CDR1 is LNHDA and CDR2 is SQIVND (reference sequence).

The chain is built from TRBV5-5 and TRBJ2-7; TCRdb's D call, TRBD1, is unchecked because there is no DNA. Per the germline V gene, CDR1 is SGHKS and CDR2 is YYEKEE (reference sequence). The CDR3 is 14 amino acids. Here the CDR3 reads CASSYKTGTYEQYF.

This clonotype is classed as medium-sized (0.01 to 0.1%) by frequency. The chain recombines TRBV27 with TRBJ2-3. CDR3 length: 12 residues. Per germline, CDR1 MNHEY and CDR2 SMNVEV (reference sequence). CDR3 amino acids: CATRRPTDTQYF.

This rearrangement joins TRBV27 to TRBJ1-1; TCRdb picks TRBD1, but there is no DNA to check that call. CDR1 and CDR2 from the germline V gene are MNHEY and SMNVEV (reference sequence). The CDR3 is 12 amino acids. CDR3 residues: CASGIGNTEAFF.

The chain has TRBV6-1 and TRBJ2-1; the D call of TRBD1 rests on TCRdb alone, since no DNA is present to check it. Germline CDR1 MNHNS, CDR2 SASEGT. The length of the CDR3 is 14 residues. CDR3 sequence: CASPPTGVLVEQFF.

CDR3 sequence: CSAPRPGGLETQYF. The chain is built from TRBV20-1 and TRBJ2-5; no DNA is available, so the TRBD2 call from TCRdb remains unchecked. The germline V gene has CDR1 DFQATT and CDR2 SNEGSKA (reference sequence). The CDR3 consists of 14 residues.

The gene calls are TRBV28 and TRBJ2-7; TCRdb picks TRBD1, but there is no DNA to check that call. The CDR3 runs to 14 residues. Per the germline V gene, CDR1 is MDHEN and CDR2 is SYDVKM. The CDR3 is CASSLKNGRREQYF.

This clonotype is deemed medium-sized by its frequency. The gene calls are TRBV5-4 and TRBJ2-4; TCRdb calls TRBD1, which cannot be checked without DNA. Germline V CDR1 and CDR2: SGHNT, YYREEE (reference sequence). The CDR3 length is 11 residues. This CDR3 is CASSLGGNKYF.

The genes are TRBV6-1 and TRBJ1-2. This CDR3 has 15 amino acids. Germline V gene lookup returns CDR1 MNHNS and CDR2 SASEGT. CDR3 sequence reads: CASSEGGGRVYGYTF.

This clonotype is called medium-sized based on its frequency. The chain combines TRBV6-5 with TRBJ1-3; TCRdb proposes TRBD1, but this gene call is untestable without DNA. CDR1 MNHEY and CDR2 SVGAGI come from the germline V gene. The CDR3 length is 14 residues. The chain's CDR3 is CASSPTGAGNTIYF.

This sequence joins TRBV14 and TRBJ1-6; the D gene TCRdb calls, TRBD1, cannot be checked with no DNA. Germline loops: CDR1 SGHDN, CDR2 FVKESK. This CDR3 contains 17 residues. The CDR3 here is CASSQDRRTGNNSPLHF.